The sequence of this T cell receptor (beta chain) was determined in a study of CD8 T cells in Susac syndrome (dated by TCRdb to the late 2010s). Turning to the overall study: Whether CD8+ T cell activation and differentiation in Susac syndrome was antigen driven was tested using repertoire sequencing.

Findings and caveats that apply to the study as a whole: The TCR sequencing and HLA analysis was acknowledged to have included a relatively small number of individuals.

About this clonotype: Its antigen target is currently unknown. No quality values exist for individual bases; no much larger clone is one base distant.

RNA was extracted using the RNeasy kit, and about 0.45 to 1 ug of the RNA was reverse transcribed with random hexamers. The immunoSEQ multiplex PCR assay, which covers 54 Vbeta and 13 Jbeta segments, was used to amplify TCR beta CDR3 regions. Bias from PCR amplification was corrected by using a synthetic template baseline for primer optimization and for computational correction. In the source study's methods: Reads were annotated to V, D and J genes per IMGT and analyzed with immunoSEQ Analyzer, keeping only productive sequences. Clonality was computed as one minus Shannon entropy normalized by log2 of the number of productive unique sequences. For each patient and control, public and private clones were evaluated within the 100 most prevalent clones. A clone was defined as Susac-specific if it was absent from the healthy and MS cohorts, from 1052 published viral clones and from other ImmuneACCESS disease sequences. The public reads were quality trimmed at Q25 with fastp and then assembled into clones with MiXCR by TCRdb, keeping productive beta chains. Each CDR3 protein appears once, grouped with its most common genes and DNA. The V and J calls follow TCRdb's processing rather than the paper's. For this sample there are fewer than 350,000 distinct CDR3 sequences; about 90% appear just once. Jointly, the top ten make up 0.06% to 0.075% of the sample.

The CDR3 measures 19 amino acids from cysteine to phenylalanine. Just CDR3 DNA is preserved here, 57 bases in frame from base 1. Peripheral blood CD8+ and CD4+ T cells from healthy donors, Susac syndrome patients and multiple sclerosis patients were profiled by high-throughput TCR beta sequencing. The multiple sclerosis controls were treatment-naive patients whose relapsing-remitting disease, either stable or active, fulfilled the revised McDonald criteria. Bulk CD8+ and CD4+ T cells were purified by magnetic negative isolation, whereas CD8+ TEMRA cells were enriched by FACS. Blood was collected in EDTA tubes and processed within 24 hours, with PBMCs isolated through density gradient centrifugation. PBMCs destined for TCR sequencing were cryopreserved in liquid nitrogen and later thawed in a 37 °C water bath. The sorted or isolated CD4+, CD8+ and CD8+ TEMRA cells reached a purity of at least 90%.

The sequence links TRBV21-1 to TRBJ1-5; no DNA check was done on the table's D call, TRBD1. TRBV21-1 is an annotated pseudogene. The clonotype originates from a human donor with multiple sclerosis. Sequenced sample: CD4+ T cells from PBMCs. The CDR3 region has the sequence CASSNLPGPIAPQNQPQHF. The base sequence is TGTGCCAGCAGCAACCTCCCGGGACCCATCGCACCACAAAATCAGCCCCAGCATTTT.